This T cell receptor beta chain was recovered during a study of Graves' ophthalmopathy and Graves' hyperthyroidism. This clonotype was counted many times. Its antigen is currently unknown. Whole-study findings and limits: Blood shared most expanded thyroid clonotypes above 0.001 frequency.

V lost 4 bases to trimming and J lost 8 bases; unmatched junction nucleotides: 6. The CDR3 has 13 residues. Germline values: CDR1 SEHNR, CDR2 FQNEAQ (reference sequence). RNA transcripts served as template for amplifying TCR beta CDR3 sequences. The library came from an HTBI-primed first-round RT-PCR and a second-round multiplex PCR. Using its own MiXCR run on the multiplex PCR reads, TCRdb lists one record per CDR3 protein. The table shows about 600,000 distinct CDR3 sequences, with about 40% occurring only once. The TCR was taken from an adult man with Graves' hyperthyroidism. Sequenced sample: peripheral blood or thyroid tissue (not recorded which). V gene TRBV7-9 combines with J gene TRBJ1-2, with TRBD1 matching 8 bases. The CDR3 is CASSSPGGEGYTF. In DNA, the CDR3 is TGTGCCAGCAGCTCGCCAGGGGGCGAAGGCTACACCTTC.